This T cell receptor beta chain is drawn from a study of cytomegalovirus exposure and HLA in healthy donors. Overall study: When 300 to 400 donors were genotyped, 81% of them were found to fall in the Caucasian-associated ancestry cluster.

CDR3 length: 15 residues. Looked up from germline, CDR1 is SEHNR and CDR2 is FQNEAQ (reference sequence). V was clipped by 5 bases and J by 3 bases, with 13 bases between them. Findings and caveats of the study: A later analysis showed TCR association rates differing by HLA locus, peaking at DRB1 and lowest at HLA-C.

The PCR contained 60 Vbeta and 13 Jbeta primers. The repertoire was sequenced with immunoSEQ multiplex PCR; TCRdb's copy has only in-frame clones and lacks some. The data hold 95,000 to 110,000 clones, with around 61% observed a single time. Turning to this clone: Its antigen is undetermined.

Healthy bone marrow donors formed the donor group. Sequenced sample: PBMCs. The sequence was obtained from a woman in her 50s in good health and CMV-seronegative. V usage is TRBV7-9 and J usage is TRBJ2-2, with a possible D match to TRBD1 (6 bases). The CDR3 spells CASSEGDGYTGELFF. The DNA of the CDR3 is TGTGCCAGCAGCGAGGGGGACGGATACACCGGGGAGCTGTTTTTT. Together with reference TRBV7-9 and TRBJ2-2, the CDR3 gives the full variable domain: DTGVSQNPRHKITKRGQNVTFRCDPISEHNRLYWYRQTLGQGPEFLTYFQNEAQLEKSRLLSDRFSAERPKGSFSTLEIQRTEQGDSAMYLCASSEGDGYTGELFFGEGSRLTVL.